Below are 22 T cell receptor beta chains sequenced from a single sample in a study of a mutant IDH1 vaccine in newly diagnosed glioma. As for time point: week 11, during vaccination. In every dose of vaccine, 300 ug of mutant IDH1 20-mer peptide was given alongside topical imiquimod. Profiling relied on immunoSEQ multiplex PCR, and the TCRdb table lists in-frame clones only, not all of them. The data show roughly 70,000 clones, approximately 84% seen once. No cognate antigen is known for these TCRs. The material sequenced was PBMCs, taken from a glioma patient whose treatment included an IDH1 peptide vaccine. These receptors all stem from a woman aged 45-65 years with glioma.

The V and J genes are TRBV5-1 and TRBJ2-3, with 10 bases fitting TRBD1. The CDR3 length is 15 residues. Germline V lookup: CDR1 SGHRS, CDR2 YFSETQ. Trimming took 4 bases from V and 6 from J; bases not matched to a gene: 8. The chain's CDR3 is CASSPGTGAPDTQYF. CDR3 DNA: TGCGCCAGCAGCCCCGGGACAGGGGCCCCGGATACGCAGTATTTT.

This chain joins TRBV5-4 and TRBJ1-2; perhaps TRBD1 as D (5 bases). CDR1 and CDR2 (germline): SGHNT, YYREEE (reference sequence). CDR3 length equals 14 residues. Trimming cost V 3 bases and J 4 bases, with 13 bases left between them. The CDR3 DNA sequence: TGTGCCAGCAGCTCGGGACCCCTAGCCTATGGCTACACCTTC. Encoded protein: CASSSGPLAYGYTF.

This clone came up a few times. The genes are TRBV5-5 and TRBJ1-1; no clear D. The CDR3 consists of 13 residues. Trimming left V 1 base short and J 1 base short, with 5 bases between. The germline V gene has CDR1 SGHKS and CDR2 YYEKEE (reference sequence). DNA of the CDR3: TGTGCCAGCAGCTTGAAGTCGAACACTGAAGCTTTCTTT. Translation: CASSLKSNTEAFF.

CDR3 DNA sequence: TGTGCCAGCAGCGTGGAACCATGGAGCTCCTATAATTCACCCCTCCACTTT. It is translated as CASSVEPWSSYNSPLHF. The rearrangement joins TRBV5-4 to TRBJ1-6; no reliable D call. Trimming took 4 bases from V and 0 from J, leaving 14 bases between them. CDR1 is SGHNT and CDR2 is YYREEE in the germline V gene (reference sequence). This CDR3 is 17 amino acids long.

The CDR3 DNA reads as TGTGCCAGCAGCGACCTTCCGGGACAGGGGGCTGGGGAGCAGTACTTC. It yields the protein CASSDLPGQGAGEQYF. V and J are TRBV27 and TRBJ2-7, with TRBD1 matching over 12 bases. CDR3 length equals 16 residues. CDR1 is MNHEY and CDR2 is SMNVEV in the germline V gene (reference sequence). J was trimmed by 7 bases and V by 6 bases; bases with no gene match: 13.

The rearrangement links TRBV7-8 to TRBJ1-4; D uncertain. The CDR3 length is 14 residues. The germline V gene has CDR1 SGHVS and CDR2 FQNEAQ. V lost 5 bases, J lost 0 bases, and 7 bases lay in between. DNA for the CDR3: TGTGCCAGCAGCAAGACGGCAACTAATGAAAAACTGTTTTTT. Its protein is CASSKTATNEKLFF.

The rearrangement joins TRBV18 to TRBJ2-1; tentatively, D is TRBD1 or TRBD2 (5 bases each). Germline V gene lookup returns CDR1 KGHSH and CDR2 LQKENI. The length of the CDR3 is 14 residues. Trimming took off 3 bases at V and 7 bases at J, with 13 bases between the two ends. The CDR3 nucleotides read TGTGCCAGCTCACCCGCAGGGACGTTTAATGAGCAGTTCTTC. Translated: CASSPAGTFNEQFF.

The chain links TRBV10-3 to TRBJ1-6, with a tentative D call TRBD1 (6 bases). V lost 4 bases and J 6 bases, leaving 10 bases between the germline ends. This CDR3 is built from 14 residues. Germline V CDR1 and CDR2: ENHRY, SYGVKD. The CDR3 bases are TGTGCCATCAGTGGAAGGACAGTTAATTCACCCCTCCACTTT. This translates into CAISGRTVNSPLHF.

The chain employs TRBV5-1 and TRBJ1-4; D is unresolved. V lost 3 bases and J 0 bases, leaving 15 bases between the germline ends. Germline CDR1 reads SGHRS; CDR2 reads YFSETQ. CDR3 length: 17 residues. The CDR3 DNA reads TGCGCCAGCAGCTGGAATTCCGGGGATGCAACTAATGAAAAACTGTTTTTT. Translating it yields CASSWNSGDATNEKLFF.

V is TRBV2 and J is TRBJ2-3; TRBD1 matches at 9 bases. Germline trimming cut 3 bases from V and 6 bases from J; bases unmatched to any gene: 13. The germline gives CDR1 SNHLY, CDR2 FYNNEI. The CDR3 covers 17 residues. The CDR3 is CASSDIGTGQGEDTQYF. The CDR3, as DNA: TGTGCCAGCAGTGATATCGGAACGGGACAGGGAGAGGATACGCAGTATTTT.

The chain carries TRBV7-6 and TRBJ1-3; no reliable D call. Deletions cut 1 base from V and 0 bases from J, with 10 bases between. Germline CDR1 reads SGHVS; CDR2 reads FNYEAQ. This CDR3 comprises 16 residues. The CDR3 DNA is TGTGCCAGCAGCTTAGATTCCCCATACTCTGGAAACACCATATATTTT. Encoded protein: CASSLDSPYSGNTIYF.

CDR3 nucleotides: TGTGCCAGCAGCTTCACCGGGGTCCCCCCCCACGAGCAGTACTTC. Translation gives CASSFTGVPPHEQYF. The V gene is TRBV5-5, the J gene TRBJ2-7, with TRBD2 as a possible D gene (5 bases). The CDR3 is 15 residues long. From germline, CDR1 is SGHKS and CDR2 YYEKEE (reference sequence). V lost 2 bases and J lost 5, with 17 bases in between.

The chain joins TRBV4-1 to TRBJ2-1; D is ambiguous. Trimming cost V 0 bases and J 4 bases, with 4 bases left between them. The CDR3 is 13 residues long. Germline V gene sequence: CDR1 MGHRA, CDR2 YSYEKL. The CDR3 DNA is TGCGCCAGCAGCCAAGACTCTTACAATGAGCAGTTCTTC. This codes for CASSQDSYNEQFF.

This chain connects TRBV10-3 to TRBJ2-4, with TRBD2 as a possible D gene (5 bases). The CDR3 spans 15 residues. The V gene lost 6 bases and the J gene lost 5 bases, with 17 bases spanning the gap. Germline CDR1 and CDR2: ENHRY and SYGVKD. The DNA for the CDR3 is TGTGCCATCAGCCGTTCCTTAGACGGGGAAAACATTCAGTACTTC. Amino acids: CAISRSLDGENIQYF.

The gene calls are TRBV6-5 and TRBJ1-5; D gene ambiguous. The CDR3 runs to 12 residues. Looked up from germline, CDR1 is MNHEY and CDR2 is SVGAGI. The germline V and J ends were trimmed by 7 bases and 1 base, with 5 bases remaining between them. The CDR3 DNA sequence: TGTGCCAGCACCGTCAGCAATCAGCCCCAGCATTTT. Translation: CASTVSNQPQHF.

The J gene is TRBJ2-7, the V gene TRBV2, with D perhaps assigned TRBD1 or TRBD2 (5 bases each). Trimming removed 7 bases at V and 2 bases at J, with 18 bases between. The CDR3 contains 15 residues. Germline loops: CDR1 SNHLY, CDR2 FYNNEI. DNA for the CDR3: TGTGCCAGCAAATCGGGGCTGGGGGTAGCCTACGAGCAGTACTTC. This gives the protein CASKSGLGVAYEQYF.

This chain's CDR3 is CASSDRNAYEQYF. The CDR3 DNA is TGCGCCAGCAGTGACAGGAATGCCTACGAGCAGTACTTC. The chain combines TRBV10-1 with TRBJ2-7; D is ambiguous. CDR3 size: 13 residues. Germline loops: CDR1 WNHNN, CDR2 SYGVQD (reference sequence). Trimming removed 3 bases from V and 2 bases from J, with 8 bases in between.

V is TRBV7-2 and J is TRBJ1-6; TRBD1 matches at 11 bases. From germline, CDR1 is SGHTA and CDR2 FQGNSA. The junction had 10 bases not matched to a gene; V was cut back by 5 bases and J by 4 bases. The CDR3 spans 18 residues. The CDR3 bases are TGTGCCAGCAGCCCGGGACAGGGGGGAATAACTTATAATTCACCCCTCCACTTT. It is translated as CASSPGQGGITYNSPLHF.

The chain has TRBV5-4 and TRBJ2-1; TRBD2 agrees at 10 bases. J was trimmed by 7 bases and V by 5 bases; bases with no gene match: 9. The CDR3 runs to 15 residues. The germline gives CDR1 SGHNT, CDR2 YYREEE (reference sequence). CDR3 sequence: CASRSSGGARNEQFF. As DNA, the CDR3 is TGTGCCAGCAGGTCGAGCGGGGGGGCCCGGAATGAGCAGTTCTTC. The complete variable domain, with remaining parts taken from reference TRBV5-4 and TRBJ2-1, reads ETGVTQSPTHLIKTRGQQVTLRCSSQSGHNTVSWYQQALGQGPQFIFQYYREEENGRGNFPPRFSGLQFPNYSSELNVNALELDDSALYLCASRSSGGARNEQFFGPGTRLTVL.

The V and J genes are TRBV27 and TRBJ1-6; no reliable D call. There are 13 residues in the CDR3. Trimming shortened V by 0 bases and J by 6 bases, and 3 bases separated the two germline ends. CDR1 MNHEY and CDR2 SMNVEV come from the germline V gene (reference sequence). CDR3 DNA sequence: TGTGCCAGCAGTTTATCACCTAATTCACCCCTCCACTTT. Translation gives CASSLSPNSPLHF.

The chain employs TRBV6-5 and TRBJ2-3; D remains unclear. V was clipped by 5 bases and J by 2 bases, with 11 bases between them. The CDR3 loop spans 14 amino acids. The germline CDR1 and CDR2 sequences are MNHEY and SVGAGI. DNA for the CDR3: TGTGCCAGCAGTACGCCTGGGCTCACAGATACGCAGTATTTT. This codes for CASSTPGLTDTQYF.

CDR3 bases: TGCGCCAGCAGCCTGGACTGGGATCAGCCCCAGCATTTT. The encoded protein is CASSLDWDQPQHF. The gene calls are TRBV5-1 and TRBJ1-5; D ambiguous. CDR1 is SGHRS, CDR2 YFSETQ, per germline. This CDR3 spans 13 amino acids. Deletions cut 4 bases from V and 5 bases from J, with 10 bases between.